These 29 T cell receptor beta chains came from one sample sequenced in a study of T cell responses to AZD1222 COVID-19 vaccine. Measured with immunoSEQ multiplex PCR; TCRdb has only the in-frame clones, and not every one. The data contain about 120,000 clones, about 87% of them singletons. The specimen was peripheral blood, collected on day 0 of AZD1222 vaccination. All receptors come from an adult in good health.

This clone was seen just once. V usage is TRBV5-1 and J usage is TRBJ2-3; the match to TRBD2 covers 9 bases. The V gene end was trimmed by 6 bases and the J gene end by 2 bases; junction bases not matched to a gene: 4. Germline loops: CDR1 SGHRS, CDR2 YFSETQ. There are 14 residues in the CDR3. CDR3 in amino acids: CASKPGLATDTQYF. In nucleotides, the CDR3 is TGCGCCAGCAAACCGGGACTAGCCACAGATACGCAGTATTTT.

The chain is built from TRBV19 and TRBJ2-2, with D tentatively TRBD1 (6 bases). The germline CDR1 and CDR2 sequences are LNHDA and SQIVND (reference sequence). There are 15 residues in the CDR3. The V and J ends lost 3 bases and 5 bases respectively, with 13 bases between them. The CDR3, as DNA: TGTGCCAGTAGTATCACGAGACAGGTTACCGGGGAGCTGTTTTTT. This encodes CASSITRQVTGELFF. The variable domain in full, with the rest retrieved from reference TRBV19 and TRBJ2-2, is DGGITQSPKYLFRKEGQNVTLSCEQNLNHDAMYWYRQDPGQGLRLIYYSQIVNDFQKGDIAEGYSVSREKKESFPLTVTSAQKNPTAFYLCASSITRQVTGELFFGEGSRLTVL.

V usage is TRBV5-1 and J usage is TRBJ1-1; perhaps TRBD1 as D (5 bases). CDR3 length: 15 residues. Germline-derived CDR1 and CDR2 are SGHRS and YFSETQ. V was clipped by 1 base and J by 4 bases, with 14 bases between them. The CDR3 loop reads CASSLTGAKGTEAFF. CDR3 nucleotide sequence: TGCGCCAGCAGCTTGACCGGGGCCAAGGGCACTGAAGCTTTCTTT.

The chain is built from TRBV21-1 and TRBJ1-5; the table calls TRBD1, which could not be checked here. TRBV21-1 is assigned pseudogene status. The CDR3 runs 16 residues. CDR3 coding DNA: TGTGCCAGCAGCACCAGGACAGGGAAGGGCAATCAGCCCCAGCATTTT. Its protein product is CASSTRTGKGNQPQHF.

The chain recombines TRBV28 with TRBJ1-2; D is possibly TRBD1 (6 bases). Trimming shortened V by 3 bases and J by 8 bases, and 13 bases separated the two germline ends. This CDR3 is built from 13 residues. The germline gives CDR1 MDHEN, CDR2 SYDVKM. The CDR3 region has the DNA TGTGCCAGCAGTTTTGCGGGGGCGCCGGGCTACACCTTC. This sequence encodes CASSFAGAPGYTF.

The rearrangement joins TRBV5-1 to TRBJ1-6; the D gene is possibly TRBD1 (6 bases). Trimming cost V 7 bases and J 3 bases, with 11 bases left between them. The CDR3 totals 14 residues. Germline lookup yields CDR1 SGHRS and CDR2 YFSETQ. CDR3 region: CASSQDSYNSPLHF. The CDR3 region has the DNA TGCGCCAGCTCACAGGACAGCTATAATTCACCCCTCCACTTT. Full variable domain (remainder filled in from reference TRBV5-1 and TRBJ1-6): KAGVTQTPRYLIKTRGQQVTLSCSPISGHRSVSWYQQTPGQGLQFLFEYFSETQRNKGNFPGRFSGRQFSNSRSEMNVSTLELGDSALYLCASSQDSYNSPLHFGNGTRLTVT.

This clone was seen only once. This rearrangement joins TRBV28 to TRBJ2-2; unclear D gene. Deletions cut 6 bases from V and 4 bases from J, with 6 bases between. Germline CDR1 and CDR2: MDHEN and SYDVKM. This CDR3 region has 12 residues. CDR3 bases: TGTGCCAGCAGAGGGCTCACCGGGGAGCTGTTTTTT. This gives the protein CASRGLTGELFF.

This clone has a handful of counts. This sequence joins TRBV6-2 or TRBV6-3 and TRBJ1-1, with 7 nucleotides matching TRBD1. The CDR3 has 13 residues. V shed 5 bases, J shed 3 bases, and the junction held 3 bases outside the gene matches. CDR1 and CDR2 from the germline V gene are MNHEY and SVGEGT. CDR3 in DNA: TGTGCCAGCAGTGACAGGGCGCACACTGAAGCTTTCTTT. Its translation is CASSDRAHTEAFF.

The J gene is TRBJ2-2, the V gene TRBV25-1, with D possibly being TRBD1 or TRBD2 (5 bases each). There are 13 residues in the CDR3. The germline V gene has CDR1 MGHDK and CDR2 SYGVNS. V lost 1 base and J 5 bases, leaving 5 bases between the germline ends. The CDR3: CASSEWGTGELFF. The CDR3 region has the DNA TGTGCCAGCAGTGAATGGGGGACCGGGGAGCTGTTTTTT.

This rearrangement joins TRBV7-2 to TRBJ2-1, with D tentatively TRBD2 (6 bases). Germline-derived CDR1 and CDR2 are SGHTA and FQGNSA. The V and J ends lost 6 bases and 0 bases respectively, with 15 bases between them. This CDR3 contains 16 residues. The CDR3 sequence: CASRRDEGGSYNEQFF. CDR3 nucleotides: TGTGCCAGCAGGCGGGACGAGGGAGGCTCCTACAATGAGCAGTTCTTC.

V is TRBV6-5 and J is TRBJ1-4, with D perhaps TRBD1 (5 bases). The CDR3 is made up of 15 amino acids. Trimming cost V 10 bases and J 0 bases, with 15 bases left between them. CDR1 is MNHEY, CDR2 SVGAGI, per germline. CDR3 loop: CAMGGRSSTNEKLFF. The CDR3 DNA reads TGTGCCATGGGGGGGAGGTCCTCAACTAATGAAAAACTGTTTTTT.

The chain is built from TRBV3-1 (or the pseudogene TRBV3-2) and TRBJ2-1, with TRBD2 as a possible D gene (6 bases). The CDR3 sequence is 15 residues long. V was shortened by 1 base and J by 5 bases, with 12 bases between the two germline ends. CDR1 LGHDT and CDR2 YNNKEL come from the germline V gene (reference sequence). CDR3 coding DNA: TGTGCCAGCAGCCAAGCCCTAGCGATGGACAATGAGCAGTTCTTC. This translates into CASSQALAMDNEQFF.

The chain has TRBV7-6 and TRBJ1-3, with 10 nucleotides matching TRBD1. Germline loops: CDR1 SGHVS, CDR2 FNYEAQ. V dropped 5 bases and J dropped 14; count of bases not matched to a gene: 3. This CDR3 contains 11 residues. CDR3 protein: CASSDGTGVYF. The CDR3 DNA reads as TGTGCCAGCAGCGACGGGACAGGGGTATATTTT.

This chain uses TRBV24-1 with TRBJ1-2; D might be TRBD1 (6 bases). CDR1 is KGHDR and CDR2 is SFDVKD in the germline V gene. This CDR3 spans 14 amino acids. The V and J ends lost 3 bases and 6 bases respectively, with 13 bases between them. CDR3 coding DNA: TGTGCCACCAGTGATGCAGGACAGAGGGATGGCTACACCTTC. It encodes CATSDAGQRDGYTF.

The CDR3 reads CASSHQLASSTDTQYF. CDR3 coding DNA: TGCGCCAGCAGCCACCAACTAGCTTCTAGCACAGATACGCAGTATTTT. The chain joins TRBV4-1 to TRBJ2-3; D may be TRBD2 (6 bases). The V and J ends lost 3 bases and 0 bases respectively, with 13 bases between them. The germline CDR1 and CDR2 sequences are MGHRA and YSYEKL. The CDR3 length is 16 residues.

This chain links TRBV7-2 with TRBJ2-1, with D possibly called TRBD1 or TRBD2 (5 bases each). Germline CDR1 and CDR2: SGHTA and FQGNSA. Trimming took off 5 bases at V and 5 bases at J, with 19 bases between the two ends. The CDR3 totals 16 residues. In DNA form, the CDR3 reads TGTGCCAGCAGCAAAAGACTTCGGGACGGCGACAATGAGCAGTTCTTC. This translates into CASSKRLRDGDNEQFF.

The rearrangement uses TRBV6-2 or TRBV6-3 and TRBJ1-2; 7 bases fit TRBD1. Trimming at V came to 6 bases and at J to 5 bases, leaving 12 bases not matched to a gene. CDR3 length equals 15 residues. Germline V gives CDR1 MNHEY, CDR2 SVGEGT. The DNA of the CDR3 is TGTGCCAGCAGCTCCCCCGGGGACAGCCTATATGGCTACACCTTC. Translating it yields CASSSPGDSLYGYTF.

J is TRBJ2-7 and V is TRBV11-3; no definite D call. This CDR3 region has 12 residues. Germline CDR1 is SGHNT and CDR2 is YENEEA. Trimming took 2 bases from V and 3 from J, leaving 5 bases between them. Here the CDR3 reads CASSLTGYEQYF. In nucleotides, the CDR3 is TGTGCCAGCAGCTTAACGGGCTACGAGCAGTACTTC.

The chain couples TRBV3-1 (or the pseudogene TRBV3-2) to TRBJ2-7; no definite D call. The CDR3 consists of 11 residues. Deletions cut 4 bases from V and 5 bases from J, with 6 bases between. Germline CDR1 LGHDT, CDR2 YNNKEL (reference sequence). The CDR3 DNA sequence: TGTGCCAGCAGCCTTGGGAACGAGCAGTACTTC. Translation gives CASSLGNEQYF.

The chain employs TRBV7-8 and TRBJ2-5, with D maybe TRBD2 (7 bases). Trimming took 5 bases from V and 5 from J, leaving 15 bases between them. From germline, CDR1 is SGHVS and CDR2 FQNEAQ. The CDR3 sequence is 14 residues long. CDR3 sequence reads: CASSQTGGGETQYF. CDR3 coding DNA: TGTGCCAGCAGCCAAACGGGGGGCGGGGAGACCCAGTACTTC. Full variable domain (rest looked up from reference TRBV7-8 and TRBJ2-5): GAGVSQSPRYKVAKRGQDVALRCDPISGHVSLFWYQQALGQGPEFLTYFQNEAQLDKSGLPSDRFFAERPEGSVSTLKIQRTQQEDSAVYLCASSQTGGGETQYFGPGTRLLVL.

The chain is built from TRBV6-5 and TRBJ2-5; D call uncertain. The CDR3 is made up of 12 amino acids. Trimming took 8 bases from V and 4 from J, leaving 11 bases between them. Germline V gives CDR1 MNHEY, CDR2 SVGAGI. The CDR3, as DNA: TGTGCCAGCGGTAAGGGTTTAGAGACCCAGTACTTC. Translation: CASGKGLETQYF.

CDR3 in DNA: TGTGCCAGCAGCCACACAGGGGGATATGGCTACACCTTC. Amino acid sequence: CASSHTGGYGYTF. This chain uses TRBV11-3 with TRBJ1-2; 8 positions match TRBD1. V lost 5 bases and J lost 5; bases outside the gene matches: 4. This CDR3 has 13 residues. The V gene's germline CDR1 is SGHNT and CDR2 YENEEA.

V gene TRBV11-2 combines with J gene TRBJ1-1; D gene unclear. CDR1 SGHAT and CDR2 FQNNGV come from the germline V gene. The CDR3 contains 13 residues. Between the trimmed V and J ends, which lost 3 bases and 1 base, there was a span of 6 bases. The CDR3 loop reads CASSLAPNTEAFF. The CDR3, as DNA: TGTGCCAGCAGCTTGGCACCGAACACTGAAGCTTTCTTT.

The chain links TRBV29-1 to TRBJ1-5, with TRBD1 identical over 8 bases. The germline V gene has CDR1 SQVTM and CDR2 ANQGSEA. The J segment lost 5 bases and the V segment lost 4 bases, leaving 4 bases of the junction unmatched. This CDR3 is built from 13 residues. CDR3 residues: CSVGQGADQPQHF. The CDR3 DNA reads as TGCAGCGTTGGGCAGGGGGCCGATCAGCCCCAGCATTTT. Combining the CDR3 with reference TRBV29-1 and TRBJ1-5 gives the whole variable domain SAVISQKPSRDICQRGTSLTIQCQVDSQVTMMFWYRQQPGQSLTLIATANQGSEATYESGFVIDKFPISRPNLTFSTLTVSNMSPEDSSIYLCSVGQGADQPQHFGDGTRLSIL.

The chain uses TRBV7-3 and TRBJ2-1; TRBD2 might be the D (6 bases). The CDR3 is 14 residues long. Germline V lookup: CDR1 SGHTA, CDR2 FQGTGA. Trimming pared 5 bases from V and 10 bases from J, leaving 18 bases between. The CDR3 DNA follows: TGTGCCAGCAGCCCCACCGGGGGTGGCACCGAGCAGTTCTTC. It yields the protein CASSPTGGGTEQFF.

The rearrangement joins TRBV15 to TRBJ2-5, with 9 nucleotides matching TRBD1. The CDR3 runs 16 residues. The V gene end was trimmed by 2 bases and the J gene end by 5 bases; junction bases not matched to a gene: 9. CDR1 is LNHNV, CDR2 YYDKDF, per germline (reference sequence). The CDR3 loop is CATSRPGTGSRETQYF. In DNA, the CDR3 is TGTGCCACCAGCAGACCCGGGACAGGGTCGCGGGAGACCCAGTACTTC.

This chain connects TRBV7-2 to TRBJ2-3, with D unresolved. Trimming left V 7 bases short and J 4 bases short, with 12 bases between. CDR1 and CDR2 (germline): SGHTA, FQGNSA. The CDR3 is 13 amino acids. DNA for the CDR3: TGTGCCAGCACCAACACACTCCCAGATACGCAGTATTTT. Encoded protein: CASTNTLPDTQYF.

V gene TRBV7-2 combines with J gene TRBJ1-3, with D uncertain. This CDR3 comprises 13 residues. With 5 bases removed from V and 3 bases from J, the gap between germline ends came to 8 bases. CDR1 and CDR2 from the germline V gene are SGHTA and FQGNSA. The CDR3 DNA sequence: TGTGCCAGCAGCCCCACGGGTGGAAACACCATATATTTT. It encodes CASSPTGGNTIYF.

The rearrangement uses TRBV6-5 and TRBJ2-1; the D call may be TRBD1 or TRBD2 (6 bases each). Germline lookup yields CDR1 MNHEY and CDR2 SVGAGI. This CDR3 is 16 amino acids long. V lost 0 bases and J lost 8, with 17 bases in between. DNA of the CDR3: TGTGCCAGCAGTTACTCGAGTGGTACAGGGAGGTATGAGCAGTTCTTC. This encodes CASSYSSGTGRYEQFF.